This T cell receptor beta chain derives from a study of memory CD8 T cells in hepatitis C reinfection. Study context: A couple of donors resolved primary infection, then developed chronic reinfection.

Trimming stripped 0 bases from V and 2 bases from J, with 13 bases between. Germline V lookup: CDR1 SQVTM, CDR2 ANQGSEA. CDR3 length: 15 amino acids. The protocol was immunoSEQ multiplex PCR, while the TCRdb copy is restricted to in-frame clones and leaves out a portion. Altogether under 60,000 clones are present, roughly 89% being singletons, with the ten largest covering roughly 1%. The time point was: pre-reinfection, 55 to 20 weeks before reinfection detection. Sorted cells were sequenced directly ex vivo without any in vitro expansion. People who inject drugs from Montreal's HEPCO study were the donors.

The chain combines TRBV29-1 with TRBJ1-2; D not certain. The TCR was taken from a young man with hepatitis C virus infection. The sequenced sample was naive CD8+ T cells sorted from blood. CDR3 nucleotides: TGCAGCGTTGAAGATCAACACCCATTAAACTATGGCTACACCTTC. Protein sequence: CSVEDQHPLNYGYTF. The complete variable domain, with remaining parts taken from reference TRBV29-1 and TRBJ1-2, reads SAVISQKPSRDICQRGTSLTIQCQVDSQVTMMFWYRQQPGQSLTLIATANQGSEATYESGFVIDKFPISRPNLTFSTLTVSNMSPEDSSIYLCSVEDQHPLNYGYTFGSGTRLTVV.